This T cell receptor (beta chain) was documented in a study of shared clonotypes between healthy human individuals. Method: immunoSEQ multiplex PCR; TCRdb's copy keeps in-frame clones and lacks some. The sample includes about 1 million clones, 70% to 80% of them seen just once. CDR1 SGHNT and CDR2 YYREEE come from the germline V gene (reference sequence). The CDR3 contains 17 residues. V shed 1 base, J shed 5 bases, and the junction held 9 bases outside the gene matches. The donor population consisted of healthy HIV-negative adults with no recent acute infections or vaccinations. This TCR was recovered from a man aged 18 to 30 in good health. The material sequenced was memory CD4+ T cells sorted from blood. The subset here: CD45RA-negative fraction. The chain combines TRBV5-4 with TRBJ2-5; 12 nucleotides agree with TRBD2. Written as DNA, the CDR3 is TGTGCCAGCAGCTTGCCCCTAGCGGGAGGGCCAGGGGAGACCCAGTACTTC. Protein sequence: CASSLPLAGGPGETQYF.